The entry below describes one TCR beta chain. This specimen comes from a study of blood T cell repertoires in COVID-19. Overall study: The analysed material was cDNA or gDNA that came from T cells, B-cell-depleted T cells, or PBMCs.

The authors' processing: From reference gene primer amplification, estimates of nucleated cell counts were derived. Data came from immunoSEQ multiplex PCR; TCRdb stores just in-frame clones and leaves some out. That table furnishes V, J and clone size, whereas the DNA furnished D and trimming. The sample lists 140,000 or so clones; around 78% were seen once. V lost 0 bases to trimming and J lost 7 bases, with 7 bases between them. CDR3 length: 13 amino acids. CDR1 SGHTA and CDR2 FQGNSA come from the germline V gene. The chain has TRBV7-2 and TRBJ2-1, with a possible D match to TRBD2 (5 bases). The sample was peripheral blood. The receptor was derived from a woman aged 60 to 75 with acute or convalescent COVID-19. CDR3 sequence reads: CASSLARANEQFF. CDR3 DNA sequence: TGTGCCAGCAGCTTAGCGAGGGCAAATGAGCAGTTCTTC.